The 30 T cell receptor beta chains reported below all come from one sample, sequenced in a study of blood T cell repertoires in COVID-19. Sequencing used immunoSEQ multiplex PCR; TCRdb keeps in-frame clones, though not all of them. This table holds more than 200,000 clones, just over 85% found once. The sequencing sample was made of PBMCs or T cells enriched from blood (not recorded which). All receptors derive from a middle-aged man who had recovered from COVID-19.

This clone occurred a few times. CDR3 in amino acids: CAISESIPVNTEAFF. The CDR3 bases are TGTGCCATCAGTGAGTCGATCCCAGTGAACACTGAAGCTTTCTTT. The rearrangement links TRBV10-3 to TRBJ1-1, with no clear D. V was shortened by 0 bases and J by 0 bases, with 8 bases between the two germline ends. CDR1 and CDR2 (germline): ENHRY, SYGVKD. This CDR3 is built from 15 residues.

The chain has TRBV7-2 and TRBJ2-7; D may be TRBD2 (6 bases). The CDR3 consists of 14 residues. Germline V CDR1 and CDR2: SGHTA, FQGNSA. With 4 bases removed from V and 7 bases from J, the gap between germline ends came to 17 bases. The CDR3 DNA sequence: TGTGCCAGCAGCTCGACGTTACAGGCGGGGGAGCAGTACTTC. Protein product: CASSSTLQAGEQYF.

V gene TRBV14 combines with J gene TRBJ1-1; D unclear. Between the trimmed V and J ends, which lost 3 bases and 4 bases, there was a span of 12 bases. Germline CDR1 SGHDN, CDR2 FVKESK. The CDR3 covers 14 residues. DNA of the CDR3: TGTGCCAGCAGCCATTCGGAGTTGGGCACTGAAGCTTTCTTT. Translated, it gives CASSHSELGTEAFF.

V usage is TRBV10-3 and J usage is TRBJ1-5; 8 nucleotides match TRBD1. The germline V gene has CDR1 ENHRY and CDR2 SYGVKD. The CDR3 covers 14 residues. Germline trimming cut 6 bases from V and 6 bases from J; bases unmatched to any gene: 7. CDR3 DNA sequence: TGTGCCATCAGCCCAGACAGGGGATCTCAGCCCCAGCATTTT. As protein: CAISPDRGSQPQHF.

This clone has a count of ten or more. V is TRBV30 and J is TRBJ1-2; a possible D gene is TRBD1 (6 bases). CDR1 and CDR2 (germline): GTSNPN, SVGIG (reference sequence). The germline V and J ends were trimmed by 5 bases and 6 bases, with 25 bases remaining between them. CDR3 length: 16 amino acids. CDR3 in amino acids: CAWRPLGNRERDGYTF. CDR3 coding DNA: TGTGCCTGGCGACCCCTGGGCAACAGGGAAAGGGATGGCTACACCTTC.

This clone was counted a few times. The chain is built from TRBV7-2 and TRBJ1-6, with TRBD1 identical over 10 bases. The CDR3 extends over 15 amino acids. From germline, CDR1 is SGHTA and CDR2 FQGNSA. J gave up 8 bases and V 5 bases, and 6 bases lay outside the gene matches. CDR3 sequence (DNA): TGTGCCAGCAGCCCAGTAGACAGGGGGCATTCACCCCTCCACTTT. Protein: CASSPVDRGHSPLHF.

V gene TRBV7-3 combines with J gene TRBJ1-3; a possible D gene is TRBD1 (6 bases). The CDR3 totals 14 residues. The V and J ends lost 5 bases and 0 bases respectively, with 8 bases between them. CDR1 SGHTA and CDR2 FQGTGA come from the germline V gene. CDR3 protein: CASSPDSSGNTIYF. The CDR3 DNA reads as TGTGCCAGCAGCCCGGACAGCTCTGGAAACACCATATATTTT.

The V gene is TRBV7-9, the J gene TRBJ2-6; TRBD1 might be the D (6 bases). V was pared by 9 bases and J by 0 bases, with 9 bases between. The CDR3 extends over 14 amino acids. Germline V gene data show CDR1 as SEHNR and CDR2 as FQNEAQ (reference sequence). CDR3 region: CARRDNSGANVLTF. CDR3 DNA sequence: TGTGCCAGGAGGGACAACTCTGGGGCCAACGTCCTGACTTTC.

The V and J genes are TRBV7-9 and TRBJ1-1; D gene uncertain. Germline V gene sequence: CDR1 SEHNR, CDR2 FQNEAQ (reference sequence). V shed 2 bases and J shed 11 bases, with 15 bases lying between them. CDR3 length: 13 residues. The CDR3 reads CASSLNGGLGAFF. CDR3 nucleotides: TGTGCCAGCAGCTTAAACGGCGGGTTGGGGGCTTTCTTT.

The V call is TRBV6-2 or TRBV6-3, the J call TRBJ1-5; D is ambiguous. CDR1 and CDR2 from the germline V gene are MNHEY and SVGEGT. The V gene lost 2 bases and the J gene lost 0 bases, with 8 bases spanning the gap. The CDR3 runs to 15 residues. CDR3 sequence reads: CASSYAGDSNQPQHF. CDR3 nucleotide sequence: TGTGCCAGCAGTTACGCGGGTGATAGCAATCAGCCCCAGCATTTT.

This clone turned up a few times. CDR3 amino acids: CASSAGGGSGNTIYF. CDR3 coding DNA: TGTGCCAGCAGTGCAGGGGGTGGCTCTGGAAACACCATATATTTT. The chain has TRBV2 and TRBJ1-3; 7 bases are shared with TRBD1. There are 15 residues in the CDR3. Germline V gene sequence: CDR1 SNHLY, CDR2 FYNNEI. V lost 4 bases, J lost 0 bases, and 3 bases stayed unmatched.

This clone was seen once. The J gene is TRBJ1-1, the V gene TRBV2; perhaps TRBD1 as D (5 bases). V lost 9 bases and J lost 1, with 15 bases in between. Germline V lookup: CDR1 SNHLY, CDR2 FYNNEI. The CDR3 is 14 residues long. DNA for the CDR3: TGTGCCAGAGCCTCTTCACAGGCGAACACTGAAGCTTTCTTT. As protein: CARASSQANTEAFF.

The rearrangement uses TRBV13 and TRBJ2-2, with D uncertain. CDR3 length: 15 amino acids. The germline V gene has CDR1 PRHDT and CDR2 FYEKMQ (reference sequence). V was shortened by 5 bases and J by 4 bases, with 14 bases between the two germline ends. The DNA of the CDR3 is TGTGCCAGCAGCCCCGGTAGTCTTGGCACCGGGGAGCTGTTTTTT. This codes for CASSPGSLGTGELFF.

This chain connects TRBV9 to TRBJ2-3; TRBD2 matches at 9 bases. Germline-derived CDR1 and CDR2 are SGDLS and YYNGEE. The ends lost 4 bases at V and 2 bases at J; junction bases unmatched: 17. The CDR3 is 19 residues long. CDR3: CASSLRISGRTIPTDTQYF. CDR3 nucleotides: TGTGCCAGCAGCCTCCGCATCAGCGGGAGGACGATCCCCACAGATACGCAGTATTTT.

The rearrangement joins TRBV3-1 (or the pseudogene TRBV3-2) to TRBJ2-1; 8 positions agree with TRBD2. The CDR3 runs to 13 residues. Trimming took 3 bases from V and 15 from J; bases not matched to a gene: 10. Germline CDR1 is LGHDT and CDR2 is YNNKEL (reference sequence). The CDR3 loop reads CASSHSTGGPPFF. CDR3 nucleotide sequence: TGTGCCAGCAGCCATAGCACGGGAGGGCCTCCGTTCTTC.

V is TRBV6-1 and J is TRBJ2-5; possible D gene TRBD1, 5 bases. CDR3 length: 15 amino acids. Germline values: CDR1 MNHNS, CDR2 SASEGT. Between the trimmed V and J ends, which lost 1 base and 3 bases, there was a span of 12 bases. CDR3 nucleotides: TGTGCCAGCAGTGAAGACCAGGGAAGTGAAGAGACCCAGTACTTC. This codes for CASSEDQGSEETQYF.

CDR3: CASSPSTSQYF. CDR3 nucleotide sequence: TGTGCCAGCAGCCCTAGCACGTCGCAGTATTTT. V usage is TRBV12-3 or TRBV12-4 and J usage is TRBJ2-3; maybe TRBD2 (5 bases). There are 11 residues in the CDR3. V gave up 6 bases and J gave up 10 bases, with 11 bases separating them.

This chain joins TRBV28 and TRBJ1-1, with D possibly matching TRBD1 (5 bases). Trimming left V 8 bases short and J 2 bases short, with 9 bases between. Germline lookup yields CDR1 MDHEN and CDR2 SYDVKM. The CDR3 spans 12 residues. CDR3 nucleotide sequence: TGTGCCAGCGGGGGGAGAAACACTGAAGCTTTCTTT. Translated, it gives CASGGRNTEAFF.

Here the CDR3 reads CASTRTSGNEKLFF. The DNA for the CDR3 is TGTGCCAGCACCCGAACATCGGGAAATGAAAAACTGTTTTTT. The V call is TRBV6-5, the J call TRBJ1-4; no definite D call. Looked up from germline, CDR1 is MNHEY and CDR2 is SVGAGI. The V gene lost 7 bases and the J gene lost 5 bases, with 14 bases spanning the gap. This CDR3 comprises 14 residues.

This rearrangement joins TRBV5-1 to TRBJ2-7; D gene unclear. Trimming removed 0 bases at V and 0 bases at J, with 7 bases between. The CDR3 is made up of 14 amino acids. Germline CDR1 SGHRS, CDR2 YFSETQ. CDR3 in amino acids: CASSLDVSSYEQYF. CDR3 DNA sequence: TGCGCCAGCAGCTTGGACGTCAGCTCCTACGAGCAGTACTTC.

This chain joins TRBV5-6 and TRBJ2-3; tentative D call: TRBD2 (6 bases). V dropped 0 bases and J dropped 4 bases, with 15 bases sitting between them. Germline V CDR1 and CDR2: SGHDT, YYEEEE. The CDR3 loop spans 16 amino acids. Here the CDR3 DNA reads TGTGCCAGCAGCTTGGCTCCGGCGGGGCGCGCAGATACGCAGTATTTT. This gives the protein CASSLAPAGRADTQYF.

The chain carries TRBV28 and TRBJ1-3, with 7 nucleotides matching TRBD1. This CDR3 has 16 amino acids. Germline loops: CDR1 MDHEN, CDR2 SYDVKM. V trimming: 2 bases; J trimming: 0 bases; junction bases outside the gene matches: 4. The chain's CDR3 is CASSLAGGSSGNTIYF. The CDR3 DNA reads TGTGCCAGCAGTTTAGCAGGGGGAAGCTCTGGAAACACCATATATTTT.

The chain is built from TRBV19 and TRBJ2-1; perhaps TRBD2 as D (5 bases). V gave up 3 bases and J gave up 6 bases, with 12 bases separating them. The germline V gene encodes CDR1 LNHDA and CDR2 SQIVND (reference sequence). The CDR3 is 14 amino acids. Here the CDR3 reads CASSMGANGNEQFF. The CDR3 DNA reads TGTGCCAGTAGTATGGGAGCGAATGGCAATGAGCAGTTCTTC. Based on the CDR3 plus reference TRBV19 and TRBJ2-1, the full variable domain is DGGITQSPKYLFRKEGQNVTLSCEQNLNHDAMYWYRQDPGQGLRLIYYSQIVNDFQKGDIAEGYSVSREKKESFPLTVTSAQKNPTAFYLCASSMGANGNEQFFGPGTRLTVL.

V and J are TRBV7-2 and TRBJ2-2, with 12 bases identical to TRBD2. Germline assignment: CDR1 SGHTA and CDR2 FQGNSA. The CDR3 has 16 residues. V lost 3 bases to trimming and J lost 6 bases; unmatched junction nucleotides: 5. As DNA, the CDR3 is TGTGCCAGCAGCTTTACTAGCGGGAGGTTCTCCGGGGAGCTGTTTTTT. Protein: CASSFTSGRFSGELFF.

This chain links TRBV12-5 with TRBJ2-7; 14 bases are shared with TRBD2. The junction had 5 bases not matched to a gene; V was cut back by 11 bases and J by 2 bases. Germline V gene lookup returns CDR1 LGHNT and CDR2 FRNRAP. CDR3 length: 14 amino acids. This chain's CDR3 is CAGTSGRFTYEQYF. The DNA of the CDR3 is TGTGCTGGGACTAGCGGGAGATTCACCTACGAGCAGTACTTC.

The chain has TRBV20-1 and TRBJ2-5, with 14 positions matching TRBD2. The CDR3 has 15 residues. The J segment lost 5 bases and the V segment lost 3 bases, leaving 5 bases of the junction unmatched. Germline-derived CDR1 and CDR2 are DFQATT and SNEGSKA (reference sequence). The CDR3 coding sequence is TGCAGTGCTAGTCGACTAGCGGGAGGGGACGAGACCCAGTACTTC. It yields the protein CSASRLAGGDETQYF.

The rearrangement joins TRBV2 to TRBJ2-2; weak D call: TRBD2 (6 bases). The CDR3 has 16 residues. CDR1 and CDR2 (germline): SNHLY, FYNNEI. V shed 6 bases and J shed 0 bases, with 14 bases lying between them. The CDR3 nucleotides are TGTGCCAGCAGCTATTCCGGGACTTCGAACACCGGGGAGCTGTTTTTT. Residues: CASSYSGTSNTGELFF.

CDR3 residues: CASSLPGTGYQPQHF. The CDR3, as DNA: TGTGCCAGCAGTCTCCCTGGGACAGGGTATCAGCCCCAGCATTTT. This chain links TRBV28 with TRBJ1-5; 9 nucleotides agree with TRBD1. The germline gives CDR1 MDHEN, CDR2 SYDVKM. V dropped 5 bases and J dropped 5; count of bases not matched to a gene: 7. The CDR3 runs to 15 residues.

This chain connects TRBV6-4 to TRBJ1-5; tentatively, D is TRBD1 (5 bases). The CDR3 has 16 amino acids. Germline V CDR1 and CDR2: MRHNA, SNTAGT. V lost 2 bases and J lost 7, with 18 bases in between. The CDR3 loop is CASSDGRKGKGQPQHF. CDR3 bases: TGTGCCAGCAGTGACGGTCGGAAGGGGAAGGGACAGCCCCAGCATTTT.

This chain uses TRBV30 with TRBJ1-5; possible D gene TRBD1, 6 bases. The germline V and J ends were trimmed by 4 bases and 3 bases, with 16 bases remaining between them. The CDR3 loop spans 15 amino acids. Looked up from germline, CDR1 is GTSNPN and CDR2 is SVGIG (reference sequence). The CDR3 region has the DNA TGTGCCTGGAATCTAAAGGGGGTAGTCAATCAGCCCCAGCATTTT. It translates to CAWNLKGVVNQPQHF.